Listed below are T cell receptor beta chains from one sample, sequenced in a study of OX40 agonist ivuxolimab in advanced cancers. This table comes from immunoSEQ multiplex PCR, and its TCRdb copy is limited to in-frame clones, with some not included. The table records 70,000 to 80,000 clones, approximately 90% of them present only once. The source material was CD4+ or CD8+ T cells sorted from blood, sampled in a trial of the OX40 agonist ivuxolimab. Every receptor here comes from an adult with an advanced solid tumor such as melanoma, head and neck, liver or kidney cancer. Both conserved end residues are part of each CDR3. A D gene is named only where the DNA matches it firmly. Clone size, where shown, is once, few, many, or a class for clones that have expanded.

clone_size	d_call	v_call	j_call	cdr3_nt	cdr3_aa
NA	NA	TRBV30	TRBJ1-2	TGTGCCTGGTCCCCCCGACGTACGTGGGGCTACACCTTC	CAWSPRRTWGYTF
NA	NA	TRBV2	TRBJ2-6	TGTGCCAGCAGGGTCAGGGATACAGGGGCCAACGTCCTGACTTTC	CASRVRDTGANVLTF
NA	TRBD1	TRBV6-1	TRBJ1-5	TGTGCCAGCACCCCGGACAGGCGGGGTCAGCCCCAGCATTTT	CASTPDRRGQPQHF
NA	TRBD2	TRBV5-8	TRBJ2-1	TGTGCCAGCAGCTTGCCCCTAGCGGGAGCTAACAATGAGCAGTTCTTC	CASSLPLAGANNEQFF
NA	NA	TRBV7-3	TRBJ2-5	TGTGCCAGCAGCTTAATCCCCATTAATAGCGGCCAAGAGACCCAGTACTTC	CASSLIPINSGQETQYF
NA	NA	TRBV5-4	TRBJ2-3	TGTGCCAGCAGCTTAAGCACAGATACGCAGTATTTT	CASSLSTDTQYF
NA	NA	TRBV19	TRBJ1-2	TGTGCCAGTAGTAGGAGGGGGGACGACTATGGCTACACCTTC	CASSRRGDDYGYTF
NA	TRBD2	TRBV28	TRBJ2-1	TGTGCCAGCCCCTCCCCCGGGGGGGCAAGTAATGAGCAGTTCTTC	CASPSPGGASNEQFF
NA	NA	TRBV19	TRBJ1-5	TGTGCCAGTAGTATCGGACGGGATAGCAATCAGCCCCAGCATTTT	CASSIGRDSNQPQHF
few	NA	TRBV2	TRBJ1-4	TGTGCCAGCACCTACGTCATGGATGAAAAACTGTTTTTT	CASTYVMDEKLFF
NA	TRBD1	TRBV28	TRBJ1-1	TGTGCCAGCAGTGTGGGGGACAGGCTGAACACTGAAGCTTTCTTT	CASSVGDRLNTEAFF
NA	NA	TRBV6-1	TRBJ1-1	TGTGCCAGCAGCTCGGGGGGGCGGTGGAACACTGAAGCTTTCTTT	CASSSGGRWNTEAFF
NA	NA	TRBV4-2	TRBJ1-1	TGTGCCAGCAGCCAAGAAGGTGCGGGGGGCAACACTGAAGCTTTCTTT	CASSQEGAGGNTEAFF
NA	NA	TRBV19	TRBJ2-4	TGTGCCTCAAAAGACAGCGCCTTAGCCAAAAACATTCAGTACTTC	CASKDSALAKNIQYF
NA	NA	TRBV6-5	TRBJ1-2	TGTGCCAGCAGTGGGTCGTACAGGCCCTATGGCTACACCTTC	CASSGSYRPYGYTF
NA	NA	TRBV19	TRBJ1-5	TGTGCCAGTAAGGCAGGGCGCCGTAGCAATCAGCCCCAGCATTTT	CASKAGRRSNQPQHF
NA	NA	TRBV7-2	TRBJ2-1	TGTGCCAGCAGCTTAGCGCGGGAGCAGTTCTTC	CASSLAREQFF
NA	TRBD2	TRBV6-5	TRBJ2-7	TGTGCCAGCAAGACTAGCGGCCTCTCCTACGAGCAGTACTTC	CASKTSGLSYEQYF
NA	TRBD1	TRBV2	TRBJ1-3	TGTGCCAGCAGCAAAGACAGGGCGTCTGGAAACACCATATATTTT	CASSKDRASGNTIYF
NA	TRBD1	TRBV6-6	TRBJ1-6	TGTGCCAGCAGCAAAGGACAGGGAAATAATTCACCCCTCCACTTT	CASSKGQGNNSPLHF
NA	NA	TRBV9	TRBJ2-3	TGTGCCAGCAGCCTGGGGACAAGCCGCCCTTTAATAGATACGCAGTATTTT	CASSLGTSRPLIDTQYF
NA	NA	TRBV7-7	TRBJ2-5	TGTGCTAGCTCCCAGGCTAACCAAGAGACCCAGTACTTC	CASSQANQETQYF
NA	TRBD2	TRBV5-6	TRBJ2-3	TGTGCCAGCAGCTTGGTCCCTAGCGGTCGCACAGATACGCAGTATTTT	CASSLVPSGRTDTQYF
NA	NA	TRBV29-1	TRBJ1-3	TGCAGCGTTGGGGGACTACCTGGAAACACCATATATTTT	CSVGGLPGNTIYF
NA	TRBD1	TRBV4-1	TRBJ1-1	TGCGCCAGCAGCCAAGGACAGGGGGGATTCGACACTGAAGCTTTCTTT	CASSQGQGGFDTEAFF
NA	TRBD1	TRBV28	TRBJ2-7	TGTGCCAGCTTTAGCCCCGCGGCAGGGGGCTACGAGCAGTACTTC	CASFSPAAGGYEQYF
NA	TRBD1	TRBV5-6	TRBJ2-7	TGTGCCAGCAGCTCCGGACAGGGCCTATACGAGCAGTACTTC	CASSSGQGLYEQYF
NA	NA	TRBV27	TRBJ2-2	TGTGCCAGCAGTTTAGGATTAGCGTGGGGCACCGGGGAGCTGTTTTTT	CASSLGLAWGTGELFF
few	TRBD1	TRBV15	TRBJ2-4	TGTGCCACCAGCGGGGGACAGGGGGGCCAAAACATTCAGTACTTC	CATSGGQGGQNIQYF
NA	TRBD2	TRBV9	TRBJ2-5	TGTGCCAGCACCCCCACCGTGGGGAGGGAAGAGACCCAGTACTTC	CASTPTVGREETQYF
NA	NA	TRBV7-8	TRBJ2-5	TGTGCCAGCAGCTTATCCAGGGAAGAGACCCAGTACTTC	CASSLSREETQYF
few	NA	TRBV6-1	TRBJ1-1	TGTGCCAGCTACCGAAACACTGAAGCTTTCTTT	CASYRNTEAFF
NA	TRBD1	TRBV2	TRBJ1-1	TGTGCCAGCAGACCATCACAGGGGGCTGGCGCTTTCTTT	CASRPSQGAGAFF
NA	NA	TRBV7-2	TRBJ2-7	TGTGCCAGCAGGAGCTTTACGGGATACGAGCAGTACTTC	CASRSFTGYEQYF
NA	NA	TRBV7-2	TRBJ1-2	TGTGCCAGCAGCCCATCCTTGGACCCTGACTATGGCTACACCTTC	CASSPSLDPDYGYTF
NA	NA	TRBV28	TRBJ2-7	TGTGCCAGTTGTGCAAGCCCTTCCTACGAGCAGTACTTC	CASCASPSYEQYF
NA	NA	TRBV21-1	TRBJ2-5	TGTGCCAGCAAACCTAATACAGGGTCGCCAGAGACCCAGTACTTC	CASKPNTGSPETQYF